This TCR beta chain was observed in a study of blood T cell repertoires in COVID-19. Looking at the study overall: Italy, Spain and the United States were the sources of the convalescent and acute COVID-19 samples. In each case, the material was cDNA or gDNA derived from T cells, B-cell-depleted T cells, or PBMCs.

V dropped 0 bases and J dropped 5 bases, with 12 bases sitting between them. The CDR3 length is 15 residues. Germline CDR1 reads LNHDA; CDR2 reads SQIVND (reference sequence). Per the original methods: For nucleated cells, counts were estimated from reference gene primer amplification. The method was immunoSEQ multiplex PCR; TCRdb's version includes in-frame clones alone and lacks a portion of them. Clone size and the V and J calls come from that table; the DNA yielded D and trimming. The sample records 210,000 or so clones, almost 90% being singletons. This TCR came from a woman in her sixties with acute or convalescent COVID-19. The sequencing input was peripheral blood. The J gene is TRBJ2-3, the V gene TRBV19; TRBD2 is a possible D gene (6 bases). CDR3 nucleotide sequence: TGTGCCAGTAGTATAGATGGGCGGGAAGGAGATACGCAGTATTTT. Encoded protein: CASSIDGREGDTQYF.